This entry lists 25 T cell receptor beta chains sequenced from one sample in a study of blood T cells in healthy people across ages. The use of a sample-barcoded 5' primer and a J-beta primer mix characterized a second PCR of roughly 7 to 11 cycles. TCRdb used MiXCR to reprocess the 5' RACE reads, holding one entry per CDR3 protein. The repertoire holds 2 million or so distinct CDR3 sequences, around half seen once, with roughly 2.1% in the top ten. The sample comprised blood. These receptors originate from a woman in her 40s in good health.

This sequence joins TRBV20-1 and TRBJ2-7; D is unresolved. Trimming left V 0 bases short and J 0 bases short, with 9 bases between. This CDR3 comprises 14 residues. Germline V gene data show CDR1 as DFQATT and CDR2 as SNEGSKA (reference sequence). This CDR3 is CSARDPVASYEQYF. The DNA for the CDR3 is TGCAGTGCTAGAGATCCGGTGGCCTCCTACGAGCAGTACTTC.

This clonotype was picked up a small number of times. V is TRBV5-6 and J is TRBJ2-5; 7 nucleotides match TRBD2. The CDR3 runs 16 residues. The germline CDR1 and CDR2 sequences are SGHDT and YYEEEE. After removal of 3 bases from V and 1 base from J, the junction contained 9 bases not matched to a gene. The CDR3, as DNA: TGTGCCAGCAGCTATTACTTGACGGGGGGCCAAGAGACCCAGTACTTC. Protein: CASSYYLTGGQETQYF.

This chain uses TRBV6-5 with TRBJ1-5; maybe TRBD1 (6 bases). This CDR3 comprises 13 residues. Trimming shortened V by 6 bases and J by 6 bases, and 12 bases separated the two germline ends. Germline V gene lookup returns CDR1 MNHEY and CDR2 SVGAGI. Here the CDR3 reads CASRGRGGQPQHF. CDR3 bases: TGTGCCAGCAGGGGCAGGGGTGGTCAGCCCCAGCATTTT.

The V gene is TRBV4-3, the J gene TRBJ2-3; TRBD1 matches 8 bases. V shed 5 bases and J 6 bases; nucleotides not matched to a gene: 7. The CDR3 is made up of 14 amino acids. The germline V gene encodes CDR1 LGHNA and CDR2 YSLEER. DNA of the CDR3: TGCGCCAGCAGCAAGGACAGGGTGGGGGATACGCAGTATTTT. This translates into CASSKDRVGDTQYF.

Here the CDR3 DNA reads TGTGCCAGCAGCTTCCCTAGGCAGGGGGACGACAATGAGCAGTTCTTC. Its protein is CASSFPRQGDDNEQFF. J is TRBJ2-1 and V is TRBV7-9; TRBD1 matches 7 bases. Germline V CDR1 and CDR2: SEHNR, FQNEAQ (reference sequence). Trimming took 3 bases from V and 5 from J; bases not matched to a gene: 10. The CDR3 is 16 residues long.

This clonotype was seen only a few times. The chain joins TRBV29-1 to TRBJ2-3, with 8 positions matching TRBD2. Looked up from germline, CDR1 is SQVTM and CDR2 is ANQGSEA. This CDR3 is 14 amino acids long. V trimming: 3 bases; J trimming: 1 base; junction bases outside the gene matches: 3. The CDR3 is CSVDPRGGTDTQYF. CDR3 bases: TGCAGCGTTGACCCGCGGGGGGGCACAGATACGCAGTATTTT.

The chain employs TRBV12-3 or TRBV12-4 and TRBJ2-3; D is perhaps TRBD1 (6 bases). The CDR3 contains 15 residues. V shed 5 bases and J shed 2 bases, with 14 bases lying between them. The CDR3 spells CASSGGRLATDTQYF. The CDR3 DNA reads as TGTGCCAGCAGTGGGGGCAGGTTGGCCACAGATACGCAGTATTTT.

V gene TRBV5-1 combines with J gene TRBJ1-2; D is perhaps TRBD1 (5 bases). V dropped 2 bases and J dropped 1 base, with 21 bases sitting between them. The germline CDR1 and CDR2 sequences are SGHRS and YFSETQ. This CDR3 region has 18 residues. The CDR3 DNA sequence: TGCGCCAGCAGCTTCGGGACCCTTGACAGAGTAATTAACTATGGCTACACCTTC. It translates to CASSFGTLDRVINYGYTF.

The rearrangement links TRBV28 to TRBJ2-7, with 11 bases aligning to TRBD2. The J call is uncertain, as TRBJ2-5 better fits the DNA end. The CDR3 covers 15 residues. The germline V gene encodes CDR1 MDHEN and CDR2 SYDVKM. The CDR3 region has the DNA TGTGCCAGCAGTCCCTGGGGGACTAGCGGAGGGACCCAGTACTTC. Residues: CASSPWGTSGGTQYF.

The genes are TRBV7-9 and TRBJ2-4; tentatively, D is TRBD1 (5 bases). The DNA matches TRBJ2-7 better at its end, which makes the J call doubtful. The germline V gene has CDR1 SEHNR and CDR2 FQNEAQ (reference sequence). This CDR3 contains 16 residues. The CDR3 sequence is CASSLGITPQGHEQYF. The CDR3 bases are TGTGCCAGCAGCTTGGGGATCACGCCGCAGGGCCACGAGCAGTACTTC.

CDR3 protein: CASSSGVDAGGPDTQYF. CDR3 DNA sequence: TGTGCCAGCAGCTCGGGCGTCGACGCGGGCGGGCCAGATACGCAGTATTTT. The J gene is TRBJ2-3, the V gene TRBV5-6; maybe TRBD2 (5 bases). The V and J ends lost 3 bases and 4 bases respectively, with 21 bases between them. The CDR3 has 17 amino acids. Germline V gene lookup returns CDR1 SGHDT and CDR2 YYEEEE.

This chain uses TRBV12-5 with TRBJ1-4, with D tentatively TRBD1 (5 bases). Per germline, CDR1 LGHNT and CDR2 FRNRAP. The CDR3 extends over 15 amino acids. CDR3 in amino acids: CALWGSLATNEKLFF. The CDR3 DNA reads TGTGCACTGTGGGGCAGCCTCGCAACTAATGAAAAACTGTTTTTT.

This clonotype appeared a few times. CDR3 sequence reads: CASSKGGTSVYNEQFF. CDR3 DNA sequence: TGTGCCAGCAGTAAAGGAGGGACTAGCGTATACAATGAGCAGTTCTTC. This sequence joins TRBV13 and TRBJ2-1, with TRBD2 matching over 10 bases. CDR1 is PRHDT and CDR2 is FYEKMQ in the germline V gene (reference sequence). CDR3 length equals 16 residues. J was trimmed by 4 bases and V by 6 bases; bases with no gene match: 9. Filled out from reference TRBV13 and TRBJ2-1, the complete variable domain reads AAGVIQSPRHLIKEKRETATLKCYPIPRHDTVYWYQQGPGQDPQFLISFYEKMQSDKGSIPDRFSAQQFSDYHSELNMSSLELGDSALYFCASSKGGTSVYNEQFFGPGTRLTVL.

The chain has TRBV5-1 and TRBJ1-1; D uncertain. V was trimmed by 3 bases and J by 3 bases, leaving 15 bases between them. CDR3 length: 15 amino acids. Germline V lookup: CDR1 SGHRS, CDR2 YFSETQ. CDR3 region: CASSSVWGEHTEAFF. The CDR3 DNA reads TGCGCCAGCAGCTCTGTGTGGGGAGAGCACACTGAAGCTTTCTTT.

The table lists this clonotype with a few counts. V usage is TRBV20-1 and J usage is TRBJ2-4; D not resolved. V gave up 6 bases and J gave up 11 bases, with 11 bases separating them. The CDR3 loop spans 10 amino acids. Looked up from germline, CDR1 is DFQATT and CDR2 is SNEGSKA (reference sequence). The DNA of the CDR3 is TGCAGTGCCACCGACCTTCTTCAGTACTTC. It encodes CSATDLLQYF.

This chain uses TRBV7-2 with TRBJ1-1; TRBD1 matches 7 bases. The CDR3 sequence is 15 residues long. From germline, CDR1 is SGHTA and CDR2 FQGNSA. The trim removed 5 bases at V and 1 base at J, leaving 7 bases unmatched. CDR3 DNA sequence: TGTGCCAGCAGCCCCGACAGGGTGGGGAACACTGAAGCTTTCTTT. Translating it yields CASSPDRVGNTEAFF.

This chain connects TRBV20-1 to TRBJ2-5; TRBD2 aligns across 13 bases. Germline V CDR1 and CDR2: DFQATT, SNEGSKA (reference sequence). V gave up 4 bases and J gave up 12 bases; unmatched junction bases: 5. The CDR3 consists of 12 residues. The CDR3 nucleotides are TGCAGTGCTAAGACTAGCGGGGGGCACGAGTACTTC. It codes for CSAKTSGGHEYF.

V gene TRBV6-2 or TRBV6-3 combines with J gene TRBJ2-3; D perhaps matches TRBD1 (6 bases). Germline assignment: CDR1 MNHEY and CDR2 SVGEGT. V lost 6 bases, J lost 1 base, and 11 bases lay in between. The CDR3 is 14 residues long. CDR3 protein: CASRRQARTDTQYF. In DNA form, the CDR3 reads TGTGCCAGCAGACGACAGGCCCGCACAGATACGCAGTATTTT.

The gene calls are TRBV9 and TRBJ2-5; TRBD1 matches at 9 bases. Germline V gene sequence: CDR1 SGDLS, CDR2 YYNGEE. Trimming cost V 0 bases and J 2 bases; bases outside gene matches: 5. This CDR3 contains 16 residues. Here the CDR3 DNA reads TGTGCCAGCAGCGTAGCTTTAGGACAGGGGCAAGAGACCCAGTACTTC. Protein: CASSVALGQGQETQYF.

Comments on this clonotype: Germline is not matched at one junction end, which may reflect a read error. V usage is TRBV7-2 and J usage is TRBJ2-7; TRBD2 aligns across 10 bases. The CDR3 totals 16 residues. CDR1 is SGHTA and CDR2 is FQGNSA in the germline V gene. CDR3 protein: CASSLAGTSVSYEQSF. The CDR3 nucleotides are TGTGCCAGCAGCTTAGCTGGGACTAGCGTTTCCTACGAGCAGTCCTTC. Full variable domain (remainder filled in from reference TRBV7-2 and TRBJ2-7): GAGVSQSPSNKVTEKGKDVELRCDPISGHTALYWYRQSLGQGLEFLIYFQGNSAPDKSGLPSDRFSAERTGGSVSTLTIQRTQQEDSAVYLCASSLAGTSVSYEQSFGPGTRLTVT.

There are a few counts of this clonotype. This rearrangement joins TRBV14 to TRBJ2-1, with a tentative D call TRBD1 (5 bases). Trimming shortened V by 2 bases and J by 0 bases, and 17 bases separated the two germline ends. Germline V CDR1 and CDR2: SGHDN, FVKESK. CDR3 length: 18 amino acids. The CDR3 loop is CASSQRYRFASSYNEQFF. The CDR3, as DNA: TGTGCCAGCAGCCAAAGATACAGGTTTGCTAGCTCCTACAATGAGCAGTTCTTC.

This clonotype has only one observation. This sequence joins TRBV6-5 and TRBJ2-3; 10 bases agree with TRBD1. There are 15 residues in the CDR3. The junction had 6 bases not matched to a gene; V was cut back by 6 bases and J by 3 bases. Germline V gene data show CDR1 as MNHEY and CDR2 as SVGAGI. DNA for the CDR3: TGTGCCAGCAGATCCGACAGGGGGCAAACAGATACGCAGTATTTT. Protein product: CASRSDRGQTDTQYF.

The rearrangement uses TRBV28 and TRBJ2-3; D unclear. The CDR3 contains 14 residues. The ends were cut back, 7 bases at V and 5 bases at J, with 16 bases in the middle. Germline loops: CDR1 MDHEN, CDR2 SYDVKM. CDR3 bases: TGTGCCAGCATGCCCCGGGTGGGATTAGATACGCAGTATTTT. It yields the protein CASMPRVGLDTQYF. The whole variable domain, filled in from reference TRBV28 and TRBJ2-3, reads DVKVTQSSRYLVKRTGEKVFLECVQDMDHENMFWYRQDPGLGLRLIYFSYDVKMKEKGDIPEGYSVSREKKERFSLILESASTNQTSMYLCASMPRVGLDTQYFGPGTRLTVL.

The chain carries TRBV28 and TRBJ2-2, with D possibly being TRBD1 (5 bases). The germline V gene encodes CDR1 MDHEN and CDR2 SYDVKM. V lost 7 bases and J 4 bases, leaving 13 bases between the germline ends. The CDR3 contains 14 residues. Written as DNA, the CDR3 is TGTGCCAGCACCACTCCAGGGTCCACCGGGGAGCTGTTTTTT. As protein: CASTTPGSTGELFF.

This sequence joins TRBV5-1 and TRBJ2-3, with 7 bases fitting TRBD2. CDR3 length: 16 residues. The V segment lost 4 bases and the J segment 3 bases; nucleotides outside the gene matches: 11. Germline V gene sequence: CDR1 SGHRS, CDR2 YFSETQ. The CDR3 DNA reads as TGCGCCAGCAGCCCGGGAGGCGCCCGAACAACAGATACGCAGTATTTT. Amino acid sequence: CASSPGGARTTDTQYF.